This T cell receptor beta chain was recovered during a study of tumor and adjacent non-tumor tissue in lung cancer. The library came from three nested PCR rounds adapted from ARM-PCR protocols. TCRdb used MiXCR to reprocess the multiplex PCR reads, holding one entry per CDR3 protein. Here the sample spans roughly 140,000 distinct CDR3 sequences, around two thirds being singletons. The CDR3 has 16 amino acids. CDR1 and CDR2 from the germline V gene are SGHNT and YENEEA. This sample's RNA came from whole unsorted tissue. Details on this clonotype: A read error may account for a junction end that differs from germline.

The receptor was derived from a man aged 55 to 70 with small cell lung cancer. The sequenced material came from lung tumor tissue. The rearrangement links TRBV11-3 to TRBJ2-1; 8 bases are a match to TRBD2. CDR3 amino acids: CASSLGGLVGFDDQFF. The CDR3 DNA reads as TGTGCCAGCAGCTTGGGGGGACTAGTTGGCTTCGATGATCAGTTCTTC.